The 3 T cell receptor beta chains reported below all come from one sample, sequenced in a study of T-cell memory formation after mild COVID-19. Each CDR3 protein is one row after TCRdb ran MiXCR on the 5' RACE reads. The top ten hold about 22% of the sample, which has some 350,000 distinct CDR3 sequences, 13% seen once. The sample taken for sequencing was PBMCs or a T cell subset sorted from them (not recorded which). Source of these receptors: a young man who had mild COVID-19 (a few samples of this study predate the infection). Cell type and time point are not known.

Notes on this clonotype: At one boundary the junction diverges from the germline segment, which might be a read error. The CDR3 bases are TGTGCTAGCAGCTTAGGGCCGGGCCAGGGAGATACGCAGTATTTT. Its protein is CASSLGPGQGDTQYF. The chain recombines TRBV7-7 with TRBJ2-3; a weak D match, TRBD1 (5 bases). The CDR3 loop spans 15 amino acids. Per germline, CDR1 SSHAT and CDR2 FNYEAQ (reference sequence).

This clonotype came up a few times. The CDR3 sequence: CSATMGQNNQPQHF. CDR3 nucleotide sequence: TGCAGTGCTACGATGGGACAGAACAATCAGCCCCAGCATTTT. The rearrangement links TRBV20-1 to TRBJ1-5; TRBD1 matches 7 bases. The germline V gene encodes CDR1 DFQATT and CDR2 SNEGSKA (reference sequence). The CDR3 is made up of 14 amino acids. Trimming removed 4 bases from V and 3 bases from J; junction bases left unmatched: 6.

The CDR3 protein is CSGKGGLQVTDTQYF. The CDR3 region has the DNA TGCAGCGGGAAAGGGGGGCTACAGGTCACAGATACGCAGTATTTT. The chain couples TRBV20-1 to TRBJ2-3; D is perhaps TRBD1 or TRBD2 (6 bases each). The germline CDR1 and CDR2 sequences are DFQATT and SNEGSKA (reference sequence). The CDR3 contains 15 residues.